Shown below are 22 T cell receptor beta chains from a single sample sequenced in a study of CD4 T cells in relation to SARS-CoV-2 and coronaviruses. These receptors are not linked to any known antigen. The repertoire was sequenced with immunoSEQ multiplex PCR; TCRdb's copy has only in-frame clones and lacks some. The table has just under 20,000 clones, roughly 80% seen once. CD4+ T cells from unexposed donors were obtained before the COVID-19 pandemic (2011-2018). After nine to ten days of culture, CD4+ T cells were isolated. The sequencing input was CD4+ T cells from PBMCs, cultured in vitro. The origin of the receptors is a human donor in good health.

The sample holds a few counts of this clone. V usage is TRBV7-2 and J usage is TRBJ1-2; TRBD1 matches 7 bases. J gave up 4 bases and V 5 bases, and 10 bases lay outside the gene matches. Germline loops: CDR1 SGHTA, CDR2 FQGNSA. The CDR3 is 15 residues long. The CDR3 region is CASSLLGDSLYGYTF. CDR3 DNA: TGTGCCAGCAGCCTTTTGGGGGACAGCCTCTATGGCTACACCTTC.

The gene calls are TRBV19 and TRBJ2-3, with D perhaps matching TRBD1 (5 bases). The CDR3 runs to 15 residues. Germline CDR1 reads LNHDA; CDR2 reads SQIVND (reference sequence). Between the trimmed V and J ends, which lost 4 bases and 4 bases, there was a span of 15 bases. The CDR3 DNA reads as TGTGCCAGTAGTAGTGGGGCGCGATCGGCAGATACGCAGTATTTT. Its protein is CASSSGARSADTQYF.

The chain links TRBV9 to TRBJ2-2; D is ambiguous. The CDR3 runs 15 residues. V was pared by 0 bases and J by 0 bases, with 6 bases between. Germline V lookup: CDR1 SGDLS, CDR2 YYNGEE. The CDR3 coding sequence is TGTGCCAGCAGCGTAGGGCAAGCGAACACCGGGGAGCTGTTTTTT. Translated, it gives CASSVGQANTGELFF.

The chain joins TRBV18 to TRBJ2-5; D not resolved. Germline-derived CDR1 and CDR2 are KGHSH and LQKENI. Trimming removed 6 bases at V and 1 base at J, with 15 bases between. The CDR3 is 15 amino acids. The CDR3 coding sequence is TGTGCCAGCTCTAACCAGAGGATTCCCCAAGAGACCCAGTACTTC. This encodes CASSNQRIPQETQYF. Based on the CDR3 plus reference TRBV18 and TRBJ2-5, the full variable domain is NAGVMQNPRHLVRRRGQEARLRCSPMKGHSHVYWYRQLPEEGLKFMVYLQKENIIDESGMPKERFSAEFPKEGPSILRIQQVVRGDSAAYFCASSNQRIPQETQYFGPGTRLLVL.

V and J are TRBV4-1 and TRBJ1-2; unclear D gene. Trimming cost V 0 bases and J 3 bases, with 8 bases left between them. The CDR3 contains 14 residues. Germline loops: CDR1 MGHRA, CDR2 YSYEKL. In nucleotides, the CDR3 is TGCGCCAGCAGCCAAGAGTCCCGGGACTATGGCTACACCTTC. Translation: CASSQESRDYGYTF.

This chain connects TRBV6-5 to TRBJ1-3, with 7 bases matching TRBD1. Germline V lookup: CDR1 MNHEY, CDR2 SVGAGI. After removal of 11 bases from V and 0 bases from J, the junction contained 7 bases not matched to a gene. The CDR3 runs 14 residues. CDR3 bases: TGTGCCGCCGGGACAGACTACTCTGGAAACACCATATATTTT. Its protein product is CAAGTDYSGNTIYF.

The CDR3 DNA is TGCGCCAGCAGCCAAAATCCCGGGACATCGAGCTCCTACGAGCAGTACTTC. Its protein is CASSQNPGTSSSYEQYF. The chain joins TRBV4-1 to TRBJ2-7, with a tentative D call TRBD1 (6 bases). Germline V lookup: CDR1 MGHRA, CDR2 YSYEKL. The V and J ends lost 2 bases and 0 bases respectively, with 17 bases between them. The CDR3 is made up of 17 amino acids.

CDR3 bases: TGTGCCAGCAGCTTTTACAATGAGCAGTTCTTC. It codes for CASSFYNEQFF. The rearrangement links TRBV5-8 to TRBJ2-1, with D hard to call. The CDR3 has 11 residues. Germline CDR1 is SGHTS and CDR2 is YDEGEE. Trimming took 2 bases from V and 4 from J, leaving 1 base between them.

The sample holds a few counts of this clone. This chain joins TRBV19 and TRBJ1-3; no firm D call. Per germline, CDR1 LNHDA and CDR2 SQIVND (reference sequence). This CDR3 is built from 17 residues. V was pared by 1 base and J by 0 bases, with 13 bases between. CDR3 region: CASSIVNRRSSGNTIYF. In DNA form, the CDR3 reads TGTGCCAGTAGTATAGTCAACCGCAGATCCTCTGGAAACACCATATATTTT.

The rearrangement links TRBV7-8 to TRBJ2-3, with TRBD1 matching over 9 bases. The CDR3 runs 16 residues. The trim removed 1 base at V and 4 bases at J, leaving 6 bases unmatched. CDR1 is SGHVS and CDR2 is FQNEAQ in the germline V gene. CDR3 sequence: CASSLGGQGFADTQYF. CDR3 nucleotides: TGTGCCAGCAGCTTAGGGGGACAGGGATTCGCAGATACGCAGTATTTT. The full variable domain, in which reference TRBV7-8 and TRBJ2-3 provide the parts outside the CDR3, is GAGVSQSPRYKVAKRGQDVALRCDPISGHVSLFWYQQALGQGPEFLTYFQNEAQLDKSGLPSDRFFAERPEGSVSTLKIQRTQQEDSAVYLCASSLGGQGFADTQYFGPGTRLTVL.

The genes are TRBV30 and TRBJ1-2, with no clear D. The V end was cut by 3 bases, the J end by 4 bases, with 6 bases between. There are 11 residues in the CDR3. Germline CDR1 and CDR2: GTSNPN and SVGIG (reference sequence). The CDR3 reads CAWRTSYGYTF. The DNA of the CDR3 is TGTGCCTGGAGGACCAGCTATGGCTACACCTTC.

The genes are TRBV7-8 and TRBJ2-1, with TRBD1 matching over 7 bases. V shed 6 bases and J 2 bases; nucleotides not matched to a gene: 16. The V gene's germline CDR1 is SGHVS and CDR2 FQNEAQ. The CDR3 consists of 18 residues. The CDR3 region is CASRLDFGTARTYNEQFF. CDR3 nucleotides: TGTGCCAGCAGACTTGATTTCGGGACAGCCAGAACCTACAATGAGCAGTTCTTC.

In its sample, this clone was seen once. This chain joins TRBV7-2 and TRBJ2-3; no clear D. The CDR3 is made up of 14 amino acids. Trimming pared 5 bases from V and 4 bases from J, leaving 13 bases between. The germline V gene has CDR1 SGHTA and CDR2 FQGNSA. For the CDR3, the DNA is TGTGCCAGCAGCCCCCCAGGCAGTTCAGATACGCAGTATTTT. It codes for CASSPPGSSDTQYF.

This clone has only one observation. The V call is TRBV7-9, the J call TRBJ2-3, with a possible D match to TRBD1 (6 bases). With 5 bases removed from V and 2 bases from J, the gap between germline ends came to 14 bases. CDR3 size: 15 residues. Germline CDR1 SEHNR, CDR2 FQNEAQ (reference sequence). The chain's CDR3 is CASSPGQTNTDTQYF. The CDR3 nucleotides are TGTGCCAGCAGCCCAGGACAGACTAACACAGATACGCAGTATTTT.

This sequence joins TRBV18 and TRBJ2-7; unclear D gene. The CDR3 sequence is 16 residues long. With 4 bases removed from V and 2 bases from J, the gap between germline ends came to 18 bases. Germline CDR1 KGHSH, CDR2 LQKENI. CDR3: CASSLLIGSTAYEQYF. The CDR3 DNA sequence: TGTGCCAGCTCACTCCTCATAGGGTCAACGGCCTACGAGCAGTACTTC.

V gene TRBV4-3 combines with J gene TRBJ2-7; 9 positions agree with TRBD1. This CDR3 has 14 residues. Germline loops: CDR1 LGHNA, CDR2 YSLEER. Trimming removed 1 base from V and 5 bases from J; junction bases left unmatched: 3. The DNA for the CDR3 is TGCGCCAGCAGCCAAGGACAGGGGGAAAACGAGCAGTACTTC. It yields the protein CASSQGQGENEQYF.

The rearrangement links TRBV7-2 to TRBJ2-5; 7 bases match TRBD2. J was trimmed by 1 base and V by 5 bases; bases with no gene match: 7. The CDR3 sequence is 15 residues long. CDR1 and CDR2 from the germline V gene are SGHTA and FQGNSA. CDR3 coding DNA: TGTGCCAGCAGCCTCCGGGGAGGGCCCCAAGAGACCCAGTACTTC. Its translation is CASSLRGGPQETQYF.

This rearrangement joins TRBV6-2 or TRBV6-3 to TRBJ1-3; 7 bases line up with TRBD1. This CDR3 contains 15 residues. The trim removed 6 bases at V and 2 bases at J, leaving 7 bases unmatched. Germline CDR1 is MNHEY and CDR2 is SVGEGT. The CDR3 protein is CASSPTGSTGNTIYF. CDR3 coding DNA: TGTGCCAGCAGCCCGACAGGGAGTACTGGAAACACCATATATTTT.

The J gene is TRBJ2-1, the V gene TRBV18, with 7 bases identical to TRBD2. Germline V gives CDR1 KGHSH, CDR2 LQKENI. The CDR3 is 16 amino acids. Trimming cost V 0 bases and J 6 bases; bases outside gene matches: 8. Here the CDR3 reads CASSPPGLPTTNEQFF. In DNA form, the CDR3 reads TGTGCCAGCTCACCACCGGGACTACCCACAACCAATGAGCAGTTCTTC.

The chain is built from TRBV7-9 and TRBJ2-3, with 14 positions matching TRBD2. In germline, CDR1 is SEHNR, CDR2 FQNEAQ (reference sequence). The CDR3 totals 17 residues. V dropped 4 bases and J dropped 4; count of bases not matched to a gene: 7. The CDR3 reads CASSSRGTSGSADTQYF. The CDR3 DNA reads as TGTGCCAGCAGCTCTCGAGGGACTAGCGGGAGTGCAGATACGCAGTATTTT.

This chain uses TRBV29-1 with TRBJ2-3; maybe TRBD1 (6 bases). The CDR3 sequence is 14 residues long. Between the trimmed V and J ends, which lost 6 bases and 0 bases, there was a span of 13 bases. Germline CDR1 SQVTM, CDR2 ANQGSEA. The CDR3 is CSVATGLSTDTQYF. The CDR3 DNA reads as TGCAGCGTCGCAACAGGGTTGAGCACAGATACGCAGTATTTT.

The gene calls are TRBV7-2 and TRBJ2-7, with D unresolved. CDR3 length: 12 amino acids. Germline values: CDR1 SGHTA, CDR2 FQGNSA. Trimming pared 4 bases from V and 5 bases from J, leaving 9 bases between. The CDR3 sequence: CASSSSRHEQYF. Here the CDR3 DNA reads TGTGCCAGCAGCTCGAGTAGACACGAGCAGTACTTC.